These T cell receptor beta chains were read from a single sample in a study of blood T cell repertoires in COVID-19. Using immunoSEQ multiplex PCR, the repertoire was profiled, and TCRdb retains in-frame clones only, with some absent. The sample records tens of thousands of clones, about three quarters being singletons. The sample comprised peripheral blood. These receptors came from a young man with COVID-19, enrolled during active disease. Each CDR3 is given with its conserved first and last residue. A D gene is named only where the DNA matches it firmly. Rows may omit the clone size; those that give it use once, few, many or a size class.

TRBV19	TRBD1	TRBJ1-1	.	TGTGCCAGTAGTGGACGCACAGGGGCACCGAGCACTGAAGCTTTCTTT	CASSGRTGAPSTEAFF
TRBV25-1	.	TRBJ2-7	.	TGTGCCAGCAGTGGACAGGAGTTGGCCGAGCAGTACTTC	CASSGQELAEQYF
TRBV27	TRBD2	TRBJ2-7	once	TGTGCCAGCAGCGCCAGCGGGGGGAACTCCTACGAGCAGTACTTC	CASSASGGNSYEQYF
TRBV4-1	.	TRBJ1-2	.	TGCGCCAGCAGCCAAGTCTATGAGGGCCGGGGTTCTGATGGCTACACCTTC	CASSQVYEGRGSDGYTF
TRBV7-9	.	TRBJ2-5	.	TGTGCCAGCAGCTTAGGGGTCGGGGTGGACCAAGAGACCCAGTACTTC	CASSLGVGVDQETQYF
TRBV4-2	.	TRBJ2-7	.	TGTGCCAACAGCCAAGATCTTGACAGCTCCTACGAGCAGTACTTC	CANSQDLDSSYEQYF
TRBV11-2	.	TRBJ1-1	.	TGTGCCAGCAGCCTCCAGGTGGCCACTGAAGCTTTCTTT	CASSLQVATEAFF
TRBV14	.	TRBJ2-7	.	TGTGCCAGCAGCCAAGCTTGGGAGACCGAGCAGTACTTC	CASSQAWETEQYF
TRBV5-6	.	TRBJ1-1	once	TGTGCCAGCAGCTTGGAAGGACTCTACCTCACTGAAGCTTTCTTT	CASSLEGLYLTEAFF
TRBV11-2	TRBD1	TRBJ1-4	.	TGTGCCAGCAGCTTAACGGGACAGCAAAAACTGTTTTTT	CASSLTGQQKLFF
TRBV10-3	TRBD2	TRBJ2-2	.	TGTGCCATCAGGGCTAGCGGGCATGTGTCGAACACCGGGGAGCTGTTTTTT	CAIRASGHVSNTGELFF
TRBV5-6	TRBD1	TRBJ2-7	.	TGTGCCAGCAGCTTGGTTGGGACAGTCTCCTACGAGCAGTACTTC	CASSLVGTVSYEQYF
TRBV30	.	TRBJ2-7	few	TGTGCCTGGGTCTTACGGATGGGCAGTTTATACGAGCAGTACTTC	CAWVLRMGSLYEQYF
TRBV10-3	.	TRBJ2-2	.	TGTGCCATCAGACTGAACACCGGGGAGCTGTTTTTT	CAIRLNTGELFF
TRBV3-1/TRBV3-2	TRBD1	TRBJ1-2	few	TGTGCCAGCAGCCGACAGGGAGGAGGCTACACCTTC	CASSRQGGGYTF
TRBV4-1	.	TRBJ1-1	.	TGCGCCAGCAGCCAAGAGGTAGGCAGGGTGAGCACTGAAGCTTTCTTT	CASSQEVGRVSTEAFF
TRBV14	TRBD1	TRBJ2-1	.	TGTGCCAGCAGCCACATTGGGACAGGAAACAATGAGCAGTTCTTC	CASSHIGTGNNEQFF
TRBV7-2	TRBD2	TRBJ2-3	.	TGTGCCAGCAGCTCGGGACTAGCGGGGGGCGGGGGCACAGATACGCAGTATTTT	CASSSGLAGGGGTDTQYF
TRBV27	TRBD1	TRBJ1-1	.	TGTGCCAGCAGCCGGACAGGGTTTTTTTATTACACTGAAGCTTTCTTT	CASSRTGFFYYTEAFF
TRBV30	.	TRBJ2-3	.	TGTGCCTGGAGTCCGGGGAGGAGAGATACGCAGTATTTT	CAWSPGRRDTQYF
TRBV10-3	TRBD1	TRBJ1-2	.	TGTGCCATCAGCTCGGACAGGAACTATGGCTACACCTTC	CAISSDRNYGYTF
TRBV11-2	.	TRBJ1-1	.	TGTGCCAGCAGCTTAGGGAAGTGGGGGGACACTGAAGCTTTCTTT	CASSLGKWGDTEAFF
TRBV19	.	TRBJ1-5	once	TGTGCCAGTAGCCCGGTGCTGAGCGCTAATCAGCCCCAGCATTTT	CASSPVLSANQPQHF
TRBV5-8	TRBD2	TRBJ2-7	.	TGTGCCAGCAGCTTGGGTGCGAGCGGGAGTTACGAGCAGTACTTC	CASSLGASGSYEQYF
TRBV9	TRBD2	TRBJ2-1	.	TGTGCCAGCAGCCCCCCTTTTGGTGTTAGCGGGATCTACAATGAGCAGTTCTTC	CASSPPFGVSGIYNEQFF
TRBV7-6	TRBD2	TRBJ2-1	once	TGTGCCAGCAGCCTTAGCGGGTACAATGAGCAGTTCTTC	CASSLSGYNEQFF
TRBV28	TRBD1	TRBJ1-2	.	TGTGCCAGCAGTTATGAAGCGGCCCAGGGGGCCATTGGCTACACCTTC	CASSYEAAQGAIGYTF
TRBV6-6	TRBD1	TRBJ1-6	once	TGTGCCAGCAGCCCACAACAGGGGAAAAATTCACCCCTCCACTTT	CASSPQQGKNSPLHF
TRBV6-4	TRBD1	TRBJ2-3	.	TGTGCCAGCAGTGAGGGACAGGGGGCGACAGATACGCAGTATTTT	CASSEGQGATDTQYF
TRBV28	.	TRBJ2-6	.	TGTGCCAGCAGTTCCTTCGGGGCCAACGTCCTGACTTTC	CASSSFGANVLTF
TRBV20-1	TRBD2	TRBJ2-7	once	TGCAGTGCTAGTTCCTCTAGCGGGGTAATCTACGAGCAGTACTTC	CSASSSSGVIYEQYF
TRBV29-1	TRBD1	TRBJ2-1	once	TGCAGCGTGGAGAAGGACAGGAGGAATGAGCAGTTCTTC	CSVEKDRRNEQFF
TRBV12-5	.	TRBJ2-7	.	TGTGCCACCTGGCCCGTGCACCTGGTCTCCTACGAGCAGTACTTC	CATWPVHLVSYEQYF
TRBV23-1	.	TRBJ2-1	.	TGCGCCAGCAGTCTCCCAGGTAATAACTACAATGAGCAGTTCTTC	CASSLPGNNYNEQFF
TRBV2	.	TRBJ2-2	.	TGTGCCAGCACCTCCCGGGGGGCTTCCGGGGAGCTGTTTTTT	CASTSRGASGELFF
TRBV5-1	TRBD2	TRBJ2-1	.	TGCGCCAGCAGCTTCTGGACTAGTAGCAATGAGCAGTTCTTC	CASSFWTSSNEQFF
TRBV28	TRBD1	TRBJ1-5	.	TGTGCCAGCAGTTCCTCAGGGGGACCCCAGCATTTT	CASSSSGGPQHF
TRBV2	.	TRBJ1-2	.	TGTGCCAGCAGTGAAACGTCATATTTAGGGGCGGCCTGGGGCTACACCTTC	CASSETSYLGAAWGYTF
TRBV18	.	TRBJ1-6	.	TGTGCCAGCTCACTCACCACAGGTCTGATGGGGTCACCCCTCCACTTT	CASSLTTGLMGSPLHF
TRBV7-6	TRBD1	TRBJ1-2	.	TGTGCCAGCAGCCAGACAGGGGTCGGTGGCTACACCTTC	CASSQTGVGGYTF
TRBV28	.	TRBJ2-3	.	TGTGCCAGCACCCAAATTCGGACAGCTGATACGCAGTATTTT	CASTQIRTADTQYF
TRBV7-2	.	TRBJ1-6	.	TGTGCCAGCAGCTTATTCAGTACAGGGTCTTCACCCCTCCACTTT	CASSLFSTGSSPLHF
TRBV4-1	.	TRBJ2-3	.	TGCGCCAGCAGCCGAACAGGGTCCAGCACAGATACGCAGTATTTT	CASSRTGSSTDTQYF
TRBV9	TRBD2	TRBJ2-3	.	TGTGCCAGCAGCCCGCGCCACAGACTAGCGGGGAGCACAGATACGCAGTATTTT	CASSPRHRLAGSTDTQYF
TRBV6-5	.	TRBJ2-5	.	TGTGCCAGCAGTTACTCCAGGTGGGAGACCCAGTACTTC	CASSYSRWETQYF
TRBV5-6	.	TRBJ2-3	.	TGTGCCAGCACGGTGGAGCCCACAGATACGCAGTATTTT	CASTVEPTDTQYF
TRBV30	TRBD1	TRBJ1-5	.	TGTGCCTGGAGTTGGGACAGAAATCAGCCCCAGCATTTT	CAWSWDRNQPQHF
TRBV5-6	TRBD1	TRBJ2-4	.	TGTGCCAGCAGCCCCGACGGACAGGGGGCTGGAGCCAAAAACATTCAGTACTTC	CASSPDGQGAGAKNIQYF
TRBV11-3	.	TRBJ2-1	.	TGTGCCAGCAGCTTAAAGGGAGAGTCCTACAATGAGCAGTTCTTC	CASSLKGESYNEQFF
TRBV5-6	.	TRBJ2-4	.	TGTGCCAGCAGCTTCTCCCCCAGGATAGCCAAAAACATTCAGTACTTC	CASSFSPRIAKNIQYF
TRBV19	.	TRBJ1-2	few	TGTGCCAGTAGTACCCCGTATGGCTACACCTTC	CASSTPYGYTF
TRBV10-3	TRBD1	TRBJ1-6	.	TGTGCCATCAGGGACAGGGATAATTCACCCCTCCACTTT	CAIRDRDNSPLHF
TRBV7-9	TRBD1	TRBJ1-4	once	TGTGCCAGCACCGGGACAGCAACTAATGAAAAACTGTTTTTT	CASTGTATNEKLFF
TRBV7-8	TRBD2	TRBJ2-3	.	TGTGCCAGCAGCTCCATTTTGGGAGCGGGAGGGAGCACAGATACGCAGTATTTT	CASSSILGAGGSTDTQYF
TRBV20-1	TRBD1	TRBJ1-5	.	TGCAGTGCTAGTACGCCAGGGGGAAGCAATCAGCCCCAGCATTTT	CSASTPGGSNQPQHF
TRBV24-1	.	TRBJ1-1	.	TGTGCCACCAGCACAGGTAGGGGGAACACTGAAGCTTTCTTT	CATSTGRGNTEAFF